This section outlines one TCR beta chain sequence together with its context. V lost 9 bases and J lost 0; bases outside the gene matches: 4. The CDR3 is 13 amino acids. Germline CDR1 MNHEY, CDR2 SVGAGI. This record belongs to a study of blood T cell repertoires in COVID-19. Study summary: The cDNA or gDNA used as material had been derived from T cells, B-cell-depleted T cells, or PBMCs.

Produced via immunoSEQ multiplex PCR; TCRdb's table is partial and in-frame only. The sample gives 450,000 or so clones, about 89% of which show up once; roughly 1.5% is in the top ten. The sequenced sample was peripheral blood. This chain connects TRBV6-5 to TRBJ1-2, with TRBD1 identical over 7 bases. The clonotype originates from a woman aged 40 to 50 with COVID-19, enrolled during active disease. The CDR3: CARQGPTNYGYTF. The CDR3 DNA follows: TGTGCCAGACAGGGGCCAACTAACTATGGCTACACCTTC.